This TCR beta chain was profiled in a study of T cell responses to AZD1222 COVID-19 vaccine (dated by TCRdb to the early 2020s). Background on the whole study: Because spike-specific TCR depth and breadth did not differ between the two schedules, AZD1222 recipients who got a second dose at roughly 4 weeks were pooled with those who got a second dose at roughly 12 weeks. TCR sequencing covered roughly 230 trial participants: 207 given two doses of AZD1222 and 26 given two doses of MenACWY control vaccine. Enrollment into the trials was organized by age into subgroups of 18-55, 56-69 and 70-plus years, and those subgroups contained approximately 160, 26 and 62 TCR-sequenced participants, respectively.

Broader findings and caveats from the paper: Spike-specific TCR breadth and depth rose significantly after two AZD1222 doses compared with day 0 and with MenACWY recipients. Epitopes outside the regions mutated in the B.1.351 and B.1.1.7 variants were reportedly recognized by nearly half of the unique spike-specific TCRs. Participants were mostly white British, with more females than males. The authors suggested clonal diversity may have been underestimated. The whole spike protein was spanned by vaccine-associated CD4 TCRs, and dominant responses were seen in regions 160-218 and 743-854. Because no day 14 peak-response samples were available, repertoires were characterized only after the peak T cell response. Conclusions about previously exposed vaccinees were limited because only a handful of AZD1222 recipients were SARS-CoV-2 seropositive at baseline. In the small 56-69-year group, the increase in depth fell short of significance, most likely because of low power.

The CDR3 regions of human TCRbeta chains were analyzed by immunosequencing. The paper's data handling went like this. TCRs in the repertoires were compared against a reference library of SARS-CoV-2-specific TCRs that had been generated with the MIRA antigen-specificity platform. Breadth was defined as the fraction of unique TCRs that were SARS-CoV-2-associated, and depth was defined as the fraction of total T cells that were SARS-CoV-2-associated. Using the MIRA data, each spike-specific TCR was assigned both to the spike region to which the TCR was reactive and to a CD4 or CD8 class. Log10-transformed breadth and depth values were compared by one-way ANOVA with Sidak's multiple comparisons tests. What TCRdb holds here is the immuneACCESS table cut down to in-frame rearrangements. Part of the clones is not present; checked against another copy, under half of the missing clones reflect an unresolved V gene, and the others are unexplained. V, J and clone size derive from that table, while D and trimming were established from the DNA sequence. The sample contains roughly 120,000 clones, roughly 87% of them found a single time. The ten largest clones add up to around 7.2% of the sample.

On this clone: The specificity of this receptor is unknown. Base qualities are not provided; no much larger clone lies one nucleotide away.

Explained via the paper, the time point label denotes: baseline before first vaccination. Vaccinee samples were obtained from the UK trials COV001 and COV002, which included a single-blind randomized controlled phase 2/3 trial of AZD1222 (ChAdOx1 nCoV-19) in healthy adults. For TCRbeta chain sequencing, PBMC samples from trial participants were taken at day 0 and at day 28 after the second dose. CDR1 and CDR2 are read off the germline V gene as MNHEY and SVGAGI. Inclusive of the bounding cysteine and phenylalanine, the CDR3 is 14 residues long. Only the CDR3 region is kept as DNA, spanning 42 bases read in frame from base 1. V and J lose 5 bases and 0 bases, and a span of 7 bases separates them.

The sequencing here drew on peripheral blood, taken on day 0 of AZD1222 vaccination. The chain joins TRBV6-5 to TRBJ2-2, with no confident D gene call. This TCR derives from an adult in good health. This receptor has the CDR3 CASSIRANTGELFF. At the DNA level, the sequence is TGTGCCAGCAGTATCAGAGCGAACACCGGGGAGCTGTTTTTT.